This T cell receptor (beta chain) was identified during a study of shared clonotypes between healthy human individuals. Study-level background: Every donor yielded three CD4 naive, three CD4 memory, two CD8 naive and one CD8 memory plate.

V was cut by 5 bases and J by 6 bases, with 16 bases left in between. CDR3 length: 14 amino acids. From germline, CDR1 is LNHDA and CDR2 SQIVND (reference sequence). Comment on this clone: Its antigen is currently unknown.

Overall study results and limits: Measured sharing among donors was expected to vary with sequencing depth.

Assay runs were performed at deep level. The data were produced by immunoSEQ multiplex PCR, yet TCRdb's version contains in-frame clones alone and is incomplete. The sample lists 2 million to 2.5 million clones, 95% occurring once. What was sequenced was naive CD4+ T cells sorted from blood. The subset here: CD45RA+ positively selected. The chain uses TRBV19 and TRBJ1-1; tentatively, D is TRBD1 (5 bases). This TCR was recovered from a man aged 18 to 35 in good health. The CDR3 bases are TGTGCCAGTAGTGCCGGGATCCGAGGGGCTGAAGCTTTCTTT. This gives the protein CASSAGIRGAEAFF. The variable domain in full, completed from reference TRBV19 and TRBJ1-1, reads DGGITQSPKYLFRKEGQNVTLSCEQNLNHDAMYWYRQDPGQGLRLIYYSQIVNDFQKGDIAEGYSVSREKKESFPLTVTSAQKNPTAFYLCASSAGIRGAEAFFGQGTRLTVV.